Listed below are T cell receptor beta chains from one sample, sequenced in a study of regulatory T cells in long-lasting Graves disease. TCRdb reprocessed the multiplex PCR reads with MiXCR, giving one entry per CDR3 protein. Of 250,000 to 400,000 distinct CDR3 sequences in the sample, 18% are singletons; the top ten hold roughly 35%. The material sequenced was peripheral blood mononuclear cells (PBMCs), taken at new diagnosis, from a patient treated with antithyroid drugs. These receptors came from a female donor with Graves disease. The conserved cysteine and the conserved F or W are not part of the CDR3 here. Each record gives: V gene, J gene, D gene, CDR3 protein. A D gene is named only where the DNA matches it firmly.

TRBV2	TRBJ2-5	NA	ASTGTKGQETQY
TRBV3-1	TRBJ1-2	TRBD1	ASSQFRRGRFGYT
TRBV11-1	TRBJ2-1	NA	ASSLGVDEQF
TRBV15	TRBJ1-4	NA	ATSRVNEKLF
TRBV3-1	TRBJ1-1	NA	ASSQERWKNTEAF
TRBV7-9	TRBJ2-3	TRBD2	ASSPRTSGATTDTQY
TRBV20-1	TRBJ1-5	TRBD1	SAGTGAATDQPQH
TRBV7-9	TRBJ2-2	NA	ASSLSDRGRRELF
TRBV11-2	TRBJ2-2	NA	ASSLDQPGELF
TRBV11-1	TRBJ2-3	NA	ASSTKGTDTQY
TRBV2	TRBJ2-7	NA	ASSPPGAYEQY
TRBV12-3/TRBV12-4	TRBJ2-3	NA	ASSLLPFAGLHDTQY
TRBV6-2/TRBV6-3	TRBJ1-1	NA	ASSYFPFRRRQNTEAF
TRBV13	TRBJ1-3	NA	ASSLGAVSGNTIY
TRBV2	TRBJ2-7	NA	ASSERGYPAVHEQY
TRBV6-1	TRBJ2-2	TRBD2	ASSRAGSNTGELF
TRBV7-2	TRBJ2-1	TRBD1	ASSLRDSSYNEQF
TRBV2	TRBJ2-4	NA	ASSDSPAYY
TRBV20-1	TRBJ2-7	TRBD2	SATRLAGGGEQY
TRBV12-3/TRBV12-4	TRBJ2-3	NA	ASSLMGGGGDTQY
TRBV27	TRBJ2-7	NA	ASSTGTSFEQY
TRBV2	TRBJ2-3	TRBD2	ASSQFSGRTQATDTQY
TRBV28	TRBJ2-2	NA	ASLGQINTGELF
TRBV5-1	TRBJ2-7	TRBD1	ASSLIKTGAFEQY
TRBV7-8	TRBJ1-5	NA	ASSLAGSQPQH